The present entry profiles one T cell receptor beta chain with its context. Profiled with immunoSEQ multiplex PCR; TCRdb holds only in-frame clones, not every one. The sample holds about 52,000 clones; 85% to 90% are singletons and the top ten take 14%. The data derive from a study of blood T cell repertoires in COVID-19. The junction had 6 bases not matched to a gene; V was cut back by 0 bases and J by 4 bases. The CDR3 extends over 17 amino acids. The germline V gene encodes CDR1 GTSNPN and CDR2 SVGIG (reference sequence). V usage is TRBV30 and J usage is TRBJ2-3; TRBD2 matches 14 bases. This receptor was obtained from a man between 65 and 79 years old with acute or convalescent COVID-19. The specimen was peripheral blood. This CDR3 reads CAWSVGETSGRADTQYF. The CDR3 DNA is TGTGCCTGGAGTGTTGGGGAGACTAGCGGGAGGGCAGATACGCAGTATTTT.